The clone carrying this TCR beta chain was picked up a small number of times. Its target is unknown. V was clipped by 6 bases and J by 6 bases, with 5 bases between them. The CDR3 spans 11 residues. Looked up from germline, CDR1 is SGHAT and CDR2 is FQNNGV. The record originates from a study of T-cell memory formation after mild COVID-19. Study-wide results and limits: Mainly in CM and EM were contracting CD4+ clones; CD8+ were in EMRA. A second wave expanding day 15 to 37 was CD4+-biased; contracting clones were balanced.

One entry per CDR3 protein results from TCRdb running MiXCR on the 5' RACE reads. The table records 110,000 to 150,000 distinct CDR3 sequences, under 30% of them present only once. Sequenced: PBMCs or a T cell subset sorted from them (not recorded which). The rearrangement uses TRBV11-2 and TRBJ2-2; unclear D gene. This clonotype was sampled from an adult woman who had mild COVID-19 (a few samples of this study predate the infection). Cell type and time point are not known. In DNA form, the CDR3 reads TGTGCCAGCAGTCGGTCCGGGGAGCTGTTTTTT. Its protein product is CASSRSGELFF.